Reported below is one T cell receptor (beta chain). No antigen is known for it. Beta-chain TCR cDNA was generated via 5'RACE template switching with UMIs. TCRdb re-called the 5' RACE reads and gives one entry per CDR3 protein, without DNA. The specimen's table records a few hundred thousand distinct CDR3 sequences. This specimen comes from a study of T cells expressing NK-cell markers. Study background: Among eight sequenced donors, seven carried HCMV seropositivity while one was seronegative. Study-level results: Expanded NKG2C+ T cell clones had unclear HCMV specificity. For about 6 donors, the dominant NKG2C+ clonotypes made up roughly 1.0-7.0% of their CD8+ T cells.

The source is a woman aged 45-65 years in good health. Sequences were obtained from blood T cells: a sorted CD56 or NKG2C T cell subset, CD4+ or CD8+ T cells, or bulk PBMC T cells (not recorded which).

The CDR3 sequence is CASSDSGHVQETQYF. This chain uses TRBV24-1 with TRBJ2-5; TCRdb reports TRBD1, a call that lacks DNA to check it against. CDR3 length: 15 amino acids. Germline CDR1 and CDR2: KGHDR and SFDVKD.